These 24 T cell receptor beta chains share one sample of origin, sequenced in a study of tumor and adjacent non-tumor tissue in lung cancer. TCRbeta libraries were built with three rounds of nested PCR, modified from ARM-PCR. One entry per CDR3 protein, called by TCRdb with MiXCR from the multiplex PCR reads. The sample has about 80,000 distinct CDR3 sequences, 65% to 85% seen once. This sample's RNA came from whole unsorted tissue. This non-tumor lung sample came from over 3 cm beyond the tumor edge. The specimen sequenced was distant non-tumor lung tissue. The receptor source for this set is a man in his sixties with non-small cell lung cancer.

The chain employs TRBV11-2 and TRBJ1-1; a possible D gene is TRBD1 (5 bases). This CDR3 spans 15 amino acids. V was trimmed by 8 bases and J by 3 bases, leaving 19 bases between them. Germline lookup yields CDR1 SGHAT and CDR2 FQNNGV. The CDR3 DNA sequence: TGTGCCAGCGTCTTATTGTCCCGGGGGGACACTGAAGCTTTCTTT. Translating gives CASVLLSRGDTEAFF.

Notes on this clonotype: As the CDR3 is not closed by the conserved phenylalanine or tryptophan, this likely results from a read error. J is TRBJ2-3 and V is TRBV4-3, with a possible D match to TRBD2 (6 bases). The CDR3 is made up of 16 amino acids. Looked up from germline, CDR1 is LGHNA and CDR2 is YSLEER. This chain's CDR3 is CARSQDRAGITDTQYL. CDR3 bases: TGCGCCCGCAGCCAAGATAGAGCGGGCATCACAGATACGCAGTATTTG.

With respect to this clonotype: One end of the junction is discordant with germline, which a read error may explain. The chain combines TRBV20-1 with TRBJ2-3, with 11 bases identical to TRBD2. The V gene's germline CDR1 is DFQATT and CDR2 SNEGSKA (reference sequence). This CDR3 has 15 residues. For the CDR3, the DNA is TGCAGTACTAGGGATAGCGGGGGGGCCACAGATACGCAGTACTTT. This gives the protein CSTRDSGGATDTQYF.

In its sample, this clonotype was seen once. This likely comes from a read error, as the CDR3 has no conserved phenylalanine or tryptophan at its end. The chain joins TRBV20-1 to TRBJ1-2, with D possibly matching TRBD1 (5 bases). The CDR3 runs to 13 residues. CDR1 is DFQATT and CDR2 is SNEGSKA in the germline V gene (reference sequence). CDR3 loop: CNAVPGTTDGYTI. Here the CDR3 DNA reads TGCAATGCTGTCCCAGGGACTACTGATGGCTACACCATC.

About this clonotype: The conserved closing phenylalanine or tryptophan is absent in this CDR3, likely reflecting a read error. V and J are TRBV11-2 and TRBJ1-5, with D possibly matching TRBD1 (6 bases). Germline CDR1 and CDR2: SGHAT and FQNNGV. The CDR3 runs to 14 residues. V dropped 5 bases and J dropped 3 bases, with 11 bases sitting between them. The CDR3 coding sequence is TGTGCCAGCAGCCCGACAGGACCCAATCAGCCCCAGCATTCT. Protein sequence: CASSPTGPNQPQHS.

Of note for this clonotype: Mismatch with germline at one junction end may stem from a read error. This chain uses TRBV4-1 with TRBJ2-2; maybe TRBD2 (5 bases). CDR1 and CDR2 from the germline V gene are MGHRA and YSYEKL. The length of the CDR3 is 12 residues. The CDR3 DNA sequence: TGCGCCAGCAACCATTTATCCGGGGAGTTGGTTTTT. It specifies CASNHLSGELVF.

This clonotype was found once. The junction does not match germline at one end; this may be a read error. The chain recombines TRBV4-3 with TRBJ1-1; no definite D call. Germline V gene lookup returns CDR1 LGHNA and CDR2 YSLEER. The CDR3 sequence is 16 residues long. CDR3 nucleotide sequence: TGTGCCAACAGCCAATATCATAGTCAGTCAAACACTGAAGCTTTCTTT. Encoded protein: CANSQYHSQSNTEAFF.

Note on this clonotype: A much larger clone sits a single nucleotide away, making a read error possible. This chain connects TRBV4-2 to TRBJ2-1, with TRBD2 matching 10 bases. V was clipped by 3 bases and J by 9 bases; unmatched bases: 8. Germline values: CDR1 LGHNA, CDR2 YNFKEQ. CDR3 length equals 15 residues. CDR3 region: CASSHAGTSAIEQFF. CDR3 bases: TGTGCCAGCAGCCATGCCGGGACTAGCGCAATTGAGCAGTTCTTC.

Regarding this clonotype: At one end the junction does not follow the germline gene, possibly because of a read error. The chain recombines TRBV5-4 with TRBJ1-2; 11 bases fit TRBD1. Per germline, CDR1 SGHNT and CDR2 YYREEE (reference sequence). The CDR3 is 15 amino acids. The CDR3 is CGSTPGGQGANCYTF. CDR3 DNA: TGTGGCAGCACCCCTGGAGGACAGGGGGCGAATTGCTACACCTTC.

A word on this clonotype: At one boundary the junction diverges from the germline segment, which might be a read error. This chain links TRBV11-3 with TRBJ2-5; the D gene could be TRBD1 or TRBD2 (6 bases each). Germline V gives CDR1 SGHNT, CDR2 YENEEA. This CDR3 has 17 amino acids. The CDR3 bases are TGTGCCAGCACCTTAGGGTCCAACGGGGGCTCCCAAGAGACCCAGTACTTC. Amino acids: CASTLGSNGGSQETQYF. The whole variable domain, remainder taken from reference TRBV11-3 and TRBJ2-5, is EAGVVQSPRYKIIEKKQPVAFWCNPISGHNTLYWYLQNLGQGPELLIRYENEEAVDDSQLPKDRFSAERLKGVDSTLKIQPAELGDSAVYLCASTLGSNGGSQETQYFGPGTRLLVL.

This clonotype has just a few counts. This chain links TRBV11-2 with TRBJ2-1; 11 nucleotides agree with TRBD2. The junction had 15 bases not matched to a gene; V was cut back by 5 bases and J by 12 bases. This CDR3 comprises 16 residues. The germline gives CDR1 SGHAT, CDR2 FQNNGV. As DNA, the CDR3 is TGTGCCAGCAGCGGTTTAGCGGGAGGGCCCACCTCTGGGCAGTTCTTC. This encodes CASSGLAGGPTSGQFF.

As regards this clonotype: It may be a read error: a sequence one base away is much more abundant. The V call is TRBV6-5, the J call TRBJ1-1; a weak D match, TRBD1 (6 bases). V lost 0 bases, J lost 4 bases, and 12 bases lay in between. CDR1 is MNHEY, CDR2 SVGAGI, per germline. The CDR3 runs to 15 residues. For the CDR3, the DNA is TGTGCCAGCAGTTACTCGAGCGGGGGCGGCACTGAAGCTTTCTTT. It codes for CASSYSSGGGTEAFF.

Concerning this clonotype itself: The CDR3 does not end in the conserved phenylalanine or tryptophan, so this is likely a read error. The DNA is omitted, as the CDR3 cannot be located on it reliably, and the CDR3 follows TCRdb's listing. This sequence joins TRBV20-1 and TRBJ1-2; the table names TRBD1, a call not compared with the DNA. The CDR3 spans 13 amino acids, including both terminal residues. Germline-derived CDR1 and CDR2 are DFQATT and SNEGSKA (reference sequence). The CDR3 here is CSAAPGITDGYTI.

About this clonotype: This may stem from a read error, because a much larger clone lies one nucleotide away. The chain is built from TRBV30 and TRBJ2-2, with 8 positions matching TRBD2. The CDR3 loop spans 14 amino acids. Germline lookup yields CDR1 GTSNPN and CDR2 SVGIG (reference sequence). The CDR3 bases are TGTGCCTGGAACAACGGGGGGGGCACCGGGGAGCTGTATTTT. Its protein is CAWNNGGGTGELYF.

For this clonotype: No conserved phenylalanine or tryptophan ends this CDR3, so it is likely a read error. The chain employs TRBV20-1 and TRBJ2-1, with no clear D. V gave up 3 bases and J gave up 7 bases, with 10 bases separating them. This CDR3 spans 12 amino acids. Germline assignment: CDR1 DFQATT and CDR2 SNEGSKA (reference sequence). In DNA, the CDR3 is TGCAGTGCTAGGTTAGTTCGAAATGAGCAGTTCCTC. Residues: CSARLVRNEQFL.

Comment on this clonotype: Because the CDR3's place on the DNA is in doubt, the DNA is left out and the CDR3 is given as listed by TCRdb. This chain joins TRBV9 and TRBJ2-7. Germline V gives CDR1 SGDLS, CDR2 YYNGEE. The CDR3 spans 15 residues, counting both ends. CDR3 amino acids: CASSVAGGSLYEHYF.

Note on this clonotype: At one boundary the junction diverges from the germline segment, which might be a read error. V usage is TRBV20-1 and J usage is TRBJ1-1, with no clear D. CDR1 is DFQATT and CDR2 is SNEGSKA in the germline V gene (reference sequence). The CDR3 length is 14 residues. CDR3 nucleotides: TGCAGTGCTGGATCCAGTCTCTTTGGAACTGAAGTTTTCTTT. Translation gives CSAGSSLFGTEVFF.

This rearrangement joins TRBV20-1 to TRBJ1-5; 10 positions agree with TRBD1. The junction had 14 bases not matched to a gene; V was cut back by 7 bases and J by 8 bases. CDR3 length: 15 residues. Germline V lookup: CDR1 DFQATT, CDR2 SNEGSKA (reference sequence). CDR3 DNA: TGCAGTGTTTCACCGGGACAGGGGCGCAGAGAGCCCCAGCATTTT. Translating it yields CSVSPGQGRREPQHF.

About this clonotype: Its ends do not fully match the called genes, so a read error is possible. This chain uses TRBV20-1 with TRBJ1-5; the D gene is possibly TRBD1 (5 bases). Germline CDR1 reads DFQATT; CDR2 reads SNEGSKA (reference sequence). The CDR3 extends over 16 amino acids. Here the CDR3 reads CSATLGLSLGNEPQHF. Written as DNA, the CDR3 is TGCAGTGCTACCTTGGGACTGAGCCTCGGCAATGAGCCCCAACATTTT.

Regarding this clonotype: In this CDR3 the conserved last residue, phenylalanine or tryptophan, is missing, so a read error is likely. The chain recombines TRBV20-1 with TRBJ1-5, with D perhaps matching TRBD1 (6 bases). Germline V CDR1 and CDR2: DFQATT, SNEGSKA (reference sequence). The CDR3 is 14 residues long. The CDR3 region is CTAKSAGVDQPQHL. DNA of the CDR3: TGCACTGCTAAGTCTGCAGGGGTTGATCAGCCCCAGCATCTT.

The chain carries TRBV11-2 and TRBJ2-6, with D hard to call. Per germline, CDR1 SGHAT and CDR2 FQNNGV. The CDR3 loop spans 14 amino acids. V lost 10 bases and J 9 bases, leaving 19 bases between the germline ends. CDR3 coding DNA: TGTGCCATGAGTCCTATCTCTGTGGTCAACGTCCTGACTTTC. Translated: CAMSPISVVNVLTF.

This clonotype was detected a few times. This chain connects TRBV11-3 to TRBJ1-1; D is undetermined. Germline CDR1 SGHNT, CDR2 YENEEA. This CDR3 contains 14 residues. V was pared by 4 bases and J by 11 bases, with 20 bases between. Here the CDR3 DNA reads TGTGCCAGCAGCTCGAACGGACGGCAGAATGAGGCTTTCTTT. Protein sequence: CASSSNGRQNEAFF.

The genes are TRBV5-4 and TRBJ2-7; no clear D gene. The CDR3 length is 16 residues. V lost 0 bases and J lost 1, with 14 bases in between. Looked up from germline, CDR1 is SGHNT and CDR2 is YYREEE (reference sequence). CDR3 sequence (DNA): TGTGCCAGCAGCTTGGCGGTGACCGTCGTATCCTACGAGCAGTACTTC. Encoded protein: CASSLAVTVVSYEQYF.

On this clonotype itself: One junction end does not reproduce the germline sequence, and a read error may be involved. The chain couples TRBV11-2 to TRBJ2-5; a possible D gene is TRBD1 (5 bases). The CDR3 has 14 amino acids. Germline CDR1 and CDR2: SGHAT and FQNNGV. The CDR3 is CASSSGHVQETQCF. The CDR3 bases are TGTGCTAGCAGCTCTGGACATGTCCAAGAGACCCAGTGCTTC.